This TCR beta chain was captured in a study of CD8+ T cells in alopecia areata (dated by TCRdb to the late 2010s). Context from the whole study: Treated patients were enrolled in an open-label pilot trial of oral tofacitinib at 5 to 10 mg twice daily for moderate-to-severe alopecia areata. Patients stayed on tofacitinib for 6 to 18 months and then had 6 months of follow-up off drug so that delayed response and recurrence could be assessed. In treated patients, disease severity was measured using the SALT score, which gives the percentage of scalp surface area affected. The study used high-throughput TCRbeta sequencing to examine T cell clonal expansion in alopecia areata, in both the C3H/HeJ mouse model and human patients. Scalp tissue and sorted CD4+ and CD8+ peripheral blood T cells from patchy and totalis/universalis alopecia areata patients and from healthy controls were covered by human TCRbeta sequencing. Patients on tofacitinib were biopsied at baseline and after 4 and 24 weeks of treatment, and several of the patients also had a later scalp biopsy. Scalp clonality was compared among normal scalp (n=4), patchy alopecia areata scalp (n=8), and alopecia totalis/universalis scalp (n=8). RNA was obtained with the PAXgene miRNA kit for fixed scalp, the miRNeasy kit for PBMCs, and the RNeasy kit for mouse skin. immunoSEQ multiplex PCR using 35 Vbeta forward primers and 13 Jbeta reverse primers was used to amplify TCRbeta CDR3 regions.

The germline V gene (reference sequence) specifies MNHEY as CDR1 and SMNVEV as CDR2. Relative to germline, V is 2 bases shorter and J is 2 bases shorter, with 9 bases between their ends. The CDR3 starts with the cysteine, ends with the phenylalanine, and has 15 residues. Only the CDR3 DNA stays, 45 bases, in frame from base 1. About this clone itself: Its antigen specificity is not known. It has no much larger one-base neighbor in the sample; base qualities were not kept.

Libraries came from the immunoSEQ multiplex PCR assay. To provide template for TCR sequencing, every sample had RNA extracted and reverse transcribed into cDNA. First-strand cDNA was synthesized using SuperScript III with a 2:1 mix of oligo-dT and random hexamers. A synthetic immune receptor repertoire was used to measure amplification bias, and any remaining bias was corrected computationally. The original pipeline was this. After raw reads were preprocessed to remove errors, the CDR3 was defined following IMGT conventions as running from the conserved cysteine to phenylalanine. Clonality was computed as 1 minus the Shannon entropy, with the entropy normalized by log2 of the number of productive unique TCRs. Scalp TCRbeta sequences were cross-referenced with sorted blood CD4 and CD8 repertoires so that the CD4 or CD8 identity of scalp clones could be inferred. Here the immuneACCESS table is served through TCRdb, limited to in-frame sequences with V and J called. Missing clones are a known gap in these copies; in checked studies unresolved V genes cover under half, and the rest lacks a known reason. D and trimming were read from the DNA, whereas the V and J calls and clone size are those reported in that table. This sample holds 90,000 to 120,000 clones; roughly 89% were observed only once. Over 20% of the sample lies in the top ten.

The meaning of the sample's time point label: around 24 weeks on oral tofacitinib. The treatment or condition label of this sample denotes: oral pan-JAK inhibitor, 5-10 mg twice daily. Lesional scalp punch biopsies and peripheral blood were obtained from alopecia areata patients. PBMCs were separated by density centrifugation and stained for CD3, CD4 and CD8, after which CD4+ and CD8+ T cells were sorted on a FACSAria. Broad study findings and their caveats: Tofacitinib significantly decreased scalp clonality and the number of expanded CD8+ clones among the top 100 scalp clones. During tofacitinib treatment, many expanded lesional clones remained in scalp and blood, and this persistence may partly explain relapse after treatment is stopped. Compared with mice, TCR sequences shared between patients were less clear, possibly partly because of HLA diversity across the patient population. Because the treated cohort was small and had only one nonresponder, larger studies are needed to examine links between baseline CD8+ expansion and response. Unlike mouse skin, where gammadelta T cells dominate, normal human skin contains resident alphabeta T cells that get sequenced too, which complicates analysis of the scalp TCR repertoire. Compared with normal scalp, lesional scalp, particularly in alopecia totalis/universalis, had higher clonality and more expanded CD8+ clones, which suggests antigenic drive.

In this chain, TRBV27 is recombined with TRBJ2-2; TRBD2 is a possible D gene, resting on 6 matching bases. The material sequenced was CD8+ T cells sorted from blood, taken at week 24, from a patient treated with tofacitinib. This TCR derives from a human donor with alopecia areata. The DNA is TGTGCCAGCAGTTTAGGGACTTCCAACACCGGGGAGCTGTTTTTT. It codes for CASSLGTSNTGELFF.